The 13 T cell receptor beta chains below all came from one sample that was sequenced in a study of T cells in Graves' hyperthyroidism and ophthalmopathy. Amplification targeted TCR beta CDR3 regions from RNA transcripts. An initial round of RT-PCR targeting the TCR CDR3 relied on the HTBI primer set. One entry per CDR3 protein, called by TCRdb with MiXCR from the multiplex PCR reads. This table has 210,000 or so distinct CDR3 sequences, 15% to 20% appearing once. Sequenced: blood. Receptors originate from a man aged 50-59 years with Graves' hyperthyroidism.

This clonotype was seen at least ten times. In nucleotides, the CDR3 is TGTGCCAGCTCCCTTGGTTGGGCTGATGGCTACACCTTC. Translated, it gives CASSLGWADGYTF. The chain couples TRBV18 to TRBJ1-2; D unresolved. The CDR3 sequence is 13 residues long. V was pared by 6 bases and J by 6 bases, with 14 bases between. The germline V gene has CDR1 KGHSH and CDR2 LQKENI.

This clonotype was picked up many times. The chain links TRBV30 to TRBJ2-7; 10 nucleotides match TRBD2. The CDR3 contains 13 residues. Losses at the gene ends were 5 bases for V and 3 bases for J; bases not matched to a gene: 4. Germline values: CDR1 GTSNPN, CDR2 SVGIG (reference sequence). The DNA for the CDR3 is TGTGCCTGGGGGGCTAGCGGGAGCTACGAGCAGTACTTC. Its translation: CAWGASGSYEQYF.

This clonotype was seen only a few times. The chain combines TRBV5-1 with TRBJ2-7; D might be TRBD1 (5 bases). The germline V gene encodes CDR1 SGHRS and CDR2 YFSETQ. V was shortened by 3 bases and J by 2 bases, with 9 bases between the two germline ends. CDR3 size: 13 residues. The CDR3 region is CASSSQGTYEQYF. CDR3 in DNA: TGCGCCAGCAGCTCGCAGGGAACCTACGAGCAGTACTTC.

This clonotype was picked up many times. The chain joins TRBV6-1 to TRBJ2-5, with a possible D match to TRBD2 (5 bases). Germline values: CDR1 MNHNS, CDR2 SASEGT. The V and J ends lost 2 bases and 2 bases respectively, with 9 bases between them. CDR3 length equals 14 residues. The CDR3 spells CASSEMAGQETQYF. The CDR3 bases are TGTGCCAGCAGTGAAATGGCGGGTCAAGAGACCCAGTACTTC.

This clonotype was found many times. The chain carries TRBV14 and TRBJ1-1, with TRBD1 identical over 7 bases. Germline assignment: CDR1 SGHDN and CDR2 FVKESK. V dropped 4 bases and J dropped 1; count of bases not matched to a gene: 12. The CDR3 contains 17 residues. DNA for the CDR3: TGTGCCAGCAGCCTGGGACAGAAAAGACGAAAGAACACTGAAGCTTTCTTT. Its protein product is CASSLGQKRRKNTEAFF.

The CDR3 coding sequence is TGTGCCAGCAGCTTAGCGTGGCTTAATGAGCAGTTCTTC. This encodes CASSLAWLNEQFF. The chain joins TRBV7-8 to TRBJ2-1; D call uncertain. Germline V CDR1 and CDR2: SGHVS, FQNEAQ. V was clipped by 0 bases and J by 7 bases, with 7 bases between them. The CDR3 contains 13 residues.

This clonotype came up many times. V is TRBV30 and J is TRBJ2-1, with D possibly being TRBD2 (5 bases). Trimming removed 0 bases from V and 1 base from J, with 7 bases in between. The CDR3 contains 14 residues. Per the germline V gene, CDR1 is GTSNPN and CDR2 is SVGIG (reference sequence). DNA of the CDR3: TGTGCCTGGAGTGTAACGGGGTCCTACAATGAGCAGTTCTTC. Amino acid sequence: CAWSVTGSYNEQFF.

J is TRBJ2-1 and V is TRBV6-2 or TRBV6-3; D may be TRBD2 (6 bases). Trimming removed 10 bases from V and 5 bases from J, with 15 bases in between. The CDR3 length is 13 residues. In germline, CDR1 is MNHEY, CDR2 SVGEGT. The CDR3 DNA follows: TGTGCCACCGGAGGGCGCGGAGACAATGAGCAGTTCTTC. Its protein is CATGGRGDNEQFF.

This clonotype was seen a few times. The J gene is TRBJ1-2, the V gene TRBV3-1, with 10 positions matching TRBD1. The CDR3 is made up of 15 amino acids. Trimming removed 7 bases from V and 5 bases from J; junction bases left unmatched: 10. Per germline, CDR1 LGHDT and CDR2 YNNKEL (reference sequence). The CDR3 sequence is CASTLKRDRGYGYTF. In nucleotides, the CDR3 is TGTGCCAGCACTCTCAAACGGGACAGGGGTTATGGCTACACCTTC.

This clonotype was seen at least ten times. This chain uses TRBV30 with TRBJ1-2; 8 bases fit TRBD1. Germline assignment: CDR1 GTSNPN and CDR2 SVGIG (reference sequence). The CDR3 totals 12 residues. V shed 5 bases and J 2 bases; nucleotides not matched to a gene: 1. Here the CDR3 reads CAWGTGNYGYTF. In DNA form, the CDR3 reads TGTGCCTGGGGGACAGGCAACTATGGCTACACCTTC.

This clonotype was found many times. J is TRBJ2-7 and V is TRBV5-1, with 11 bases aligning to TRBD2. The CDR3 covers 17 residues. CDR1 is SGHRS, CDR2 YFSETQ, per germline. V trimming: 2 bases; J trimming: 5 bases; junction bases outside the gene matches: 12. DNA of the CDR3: TGCGCCAGCAGCTTCGGGGGTTTGAGACTAGCGGGAAACGAGCAGTACTTC. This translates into CASSFGGLRLAGNEQYF.

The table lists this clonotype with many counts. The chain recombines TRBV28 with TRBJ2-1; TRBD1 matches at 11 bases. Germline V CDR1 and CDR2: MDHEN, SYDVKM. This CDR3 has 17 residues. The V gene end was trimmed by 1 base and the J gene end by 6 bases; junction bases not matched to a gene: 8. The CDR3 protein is CASSLFREGQGVNEQFF. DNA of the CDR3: TGTGCCAGCAGTTTATTCCGAGAGGGACAGGGGGTCAATGAGCAGTTCTTC.

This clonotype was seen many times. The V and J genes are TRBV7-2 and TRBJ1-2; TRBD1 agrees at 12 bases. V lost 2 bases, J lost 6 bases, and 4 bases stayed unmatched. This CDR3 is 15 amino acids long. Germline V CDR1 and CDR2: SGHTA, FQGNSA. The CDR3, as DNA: TGTGCCAGCAGCTTATTCGGGACAGGGGGCGATGGCTACACCTTC. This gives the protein CASSLFGTGGDGYTF.